This T cell receptor beta chain was recorded in a study of T cell clonotyping in hematopoietic cell transplantation (dated by TCRdb to the early 2020s). Background on the whole study: Pretransplant samples from recipients were collected after cytoreduction. A total of 135 blood samples were collected in the study from 35 to 45 consecutive transplant recipients and their related donors. Recruitment of patients ran from late 2015 to early 2017, and follow-up continued until late 2020 or until death. On the study overall, not on this receptor specifically: Overlap with donor repertoires was found for only a small fraction of recipient repertoires, with over 95% found to appear de novo at the given depth. After transplant, TCR diversity in recipients dropped, and pathologically expanded clonotypes climbed progressively between day 30 and day 180. The sample size was limited, and CD4 and CD8 repertoire contributions could not be separated because cells were not sorted. Donor and pretransplant recipient Inverse Simpson Index values predicted broader posttransplant TCR repertoire diversity.

The sample's time point label, decoded: recipient sample about 28 days before transplant, after cytoreduction. Blood samples were obtained from recipients approximately 28 days before transplant and at days 30, 100 and 180 after transplant. Nuclei Lysis Solution was used to extract genomic DNA from fresh or cryopreserved unfractionated peripheral blood mononuclear cells. With the immunoSEQ assay, which is a bias-controlled multiplex PCR relying on V- and J-specific primers, TCR beta CDR3 regions were amplified from genomic DNA. A second PCR step added a proprietary barcode and Illumina adapter sequences to the CDR3 amplicons. An Illumina MiSeq instrument was used to sequence the CDR3 libraries. The study's processing was this. immunoSEQ Analyzer 3.0 was used for export and quality control, with R Bioconductor and Immunarch used for downstream analyses. Repertoire metrics were calculated using only productive rearrangements within the normalized downsampled data set. Pathologically expanded clonotypes were defined as those larger than 5 templates in the normalized cohort. The Inverse Simpson Index was used to measure repertoire diversity. To capture all clonotypes, the CMV-specificity analyses were run on the non-normalized data set. The clones in this table, taken by TCRdb from immuneACCESS, are in-frame only. Not every clone is retained; where verified, under half of the shortfall comes from an unresolved V gene, and the cause of the rest is unknown. V and J calls and clone size follow that table, whereas D and trimming were derived from the DNA. Recorded for this sample are more than 20,000 clones; 84% of them occurred a single time. The ten top clones hold more than 20% of the sample.

About this clone: Its antigen remains undetermined. The input lacks base qualities; no much larger clone sits a single base away.

CDR1 and CDR2, looked up from the germline V gene, are MNHEY and SVGAGI. The CDR3 sequence holds 11 residues, the cysteine and phenylalanine included. The CDR3 DNA has 33 bases and is translated from base 1. Between the V and J ends, shortened by 2 bases and 5 bases respectively, the junction contains 3 bases. The chain is encoded by TRBV6-5 joined to TRBJ2-5, with no confidently assigned D gene. The sequence derives from a woman in her fifties or sixties with acute myeloid leukemia. Some clones in this sample may be carry-over from other donors' samples. The sample was peripheral blood mononuclear cells, taken before stem cell transplant. The CDR3 loop reads CASSYEETQYF. Read as DNA, the sequence is TGTGCCAGCAGTTACGAGGAGACCCAGTACTTC.